The 11 T cell receptor beta chains in this list originate from one sample, sequenced in a study of blood T cell repertoires in COVID-19. TCRdb's copy holds only in-frame clones and misses some; the assay was immunoSEQ multiplex PCR. The sample lists 120,000 or so clones; around 83% were seen once. Sequencing was done on a sample of peripheral blood. The receptors were gathered from a man older than 75 with active or convalescent COVID-19.

The CDR3 is CASSLLQGEKLFF. DNA for the CDR3: TGTGCCAGCAGTCTACTCCAGGGGGAAAAACTGTTTTTT. The chain uses TRBV27 and TRBJ1-4, with D possibly being TRBD1 (6 bases). The CDR3 is 13 residues long. CDR1 and CDR2 (germline): MNHEY, SMNVEV (reference sequence). Trimming took off 5 bases at V and 8 bases at J, with 12 bases between the two ends. Filled out from reference TRBV27 and TRBJ1-4, the complete variable domain reads EAQVTQNPRYLITVTGKKLTVTCSQNMNHEYMSWYRQDPGLGLRQIYYSMNVEVTDKGDVPEGYKVSRKEKRNFPLILESPSPNQTSLYFCASSLLQGEKLFFGSGTQLSVL.

The chain couples TRBV19 to TRBJ1-4; weak D call: TRBD1 (5 bases). Germline CDR1 LNHDA, CDR2 SQIVND (reference sequence). This CDR3 region has 15 residues. V was pared by 3 bases and J by 0 bases, with 8 bases between. CDR3 bases: TGTGCCAGTAGTATGCGGGGGGCAACTAATGAAAAACTGTTTTTT. Its protein product is CASSMRGATNEKLFF.

This chain joins TRBV5-4 and TRBJ1-2; possibly TRBD1 for D (6 bases). CDR1 and CDR2 (germline): SGHNT, YYREEE (reference sequence). CDR3 length: 14 residues. Trimming stripped 4 bases from V and 2 bases from J, with 12 bases between. The CDR3 spells CASSQTGTNYGYTF. CDR3 nucleotide sequence: TGTGCCAGCAGCCAAACAGGGACCAACTATGGCTACACCTTC.

The chain couples TRBV6-5 to TRBJ1-1; D unclear. Trimming shortened V by 0 bases and J by 2 bases, and 10 bases separated the two germline ends. Germline V lookup: CDR1 MNHEY, CDR2 SVGAGI. This CDR3 comprises 15 residues. The CDR3 DNA reads TGTGCCAGCAGTTACTCGATTTTACAAAACACTGAAGCTTTCTTT. Protein sequence: CASSYSILQNTEAFF.

The V gene is TRBV5-4, the J gene TRBJ2-3; D unclear. V dropped 6 bases and J dropped 1 base, with 9 bases sitting between them. From germline, CDR1 is SGHNT and CDR2 YYREEE (reference sequence). The CDR3 spans 13 residues. CDR3 coding DNA: TGTGCCAGCACCCTTGGAGGCACAGATACGCAGTATTTT. It translates to CASTLGGTDTQYF.

The DNA for the CDR3 is TGTGCCAGCAGTGAGACAGGGCGGCAGTACTTC. Its protein product is CASSETGRQYF. The chain joins TRBV25-1 to TRBJ2-7, with TRBD1 matching 7 bases. V dropped 3 bases and J dropped 9; count of bases not matched to a gene: 2. This CDR3 is 11 amino acids long. Per the germline V gene, CDR1 is MGHDK and CDR2 is SYGVNS.

The chain recombines TRBV28 with TRBJ2-2, with a weak D call TRBD1 (7 bases). CDR1 is MDHEN, CDR2 SYDVKM, per germline. The ends were cut back, 5 bases at V and 6 bases at J, with 19 bases in the middle. The CDR3 has 16 residues. The CDR3 loop reads CASSLQRQGGPGELFF. Written as DNA, the CDR3 is TGTGCCAGCAGTCTCCAACGACAGGGAGGCCCCGGGGAGCTGTTTTTT. The whole variable domain, remainder taken from reference TRBV28 and TRBJ2-2, is DVKVTQSSRYLVKRTGEKVFLECVQDMDHENMFWYRQDPGLGLRLIYFSYDVKMKEKGDIPEGYSVSREKKERFSLILESASTNQTSMYLCASSLQRQGGPGELFFGEGSRLTVL.

The chain joins TRBV6-2 or TRBV6-3 to TRBJ1-6, with unresolved D. CDR1 is MNHEY and CDR2 is SVGEGT in the germline V gene. V lost 4 bases and J 2 bases, leaving 6 bases between the germline ends. The CDR3 is made up of 14 amino acids. CDR3 sequence reads: CASSFGTYNSPLHF. DNA of the CDR3: TGTGCCAGCAGTTTCGGGACCTATAATTCACCCCTCCACTTT.

This chain uses TRBV4-1 with TRBJ2-7, with TRBD2 identical over 7 bases. The CDR3 extends over 16 amino acids. Unmatched junction bases numbered 8, after V lost 1 base and J lost 2 bases. Germline V gene sequence: CDR1 MGHRA, CDR2 YSYEKL. CDR3 DNA: TGCGCCAGCAGCCAAGTTTGGGCGGGGGAAACCTACGAGCAGTACTTC. Amino acids: CASSQVWAGETYEQYF.

This chain joins TRBV29-1 and TRBJ2-5, with 10 bases identical to TRBD1. Per the germline V gene, CDR1 is SQVTM and CDR2 is ANQGSEA. This CDR3 is built from 13 residues. V gave up 5 bases and J gave up 4 bases; unmatched junction bases: 4. The CDR3 bases are TGCAGCGTTCGACAGGGGGCCGGAGAGACCCAGTACTTC. This translates into CSVRQGAGETQYF.

V is TRBV18 and J is TRBJ2-3, with a weak D call TRBD2 (6 bases). The CDR3 is made up of 16 amino acids. The V gene lost 2 bases and the J gene lost 1 base, with 13 bases spanning the gap. The germline V gene encodes CDR1 KGHSH and CDR2 LQKENI. This CDR3 is CASSPKVGGGTDTQYF. DNA of the CDR3: TGTGCCAGCTCACCAAAGGTGGGGGGTGGCACAGATACGCAGTATTTT.